Below, one T cell receptor (beta chain) is given with its context. Its target is not known. The naive CD8 subset, CD45RO-negative cells positively selected for CCR7, excluded terminally differentiated effector memory CD45RA+ cells. CDR1 and CDR2 from the germline V gene are LNHDA and SQIVND (reference sequence). The CDR3 consists of 16 residues. J lost 4 bases, V lost 2 bases, and 10 bases had no gene match. Source study methods: Filtering of immunoSEQ junctional sequences could not match full-length read filtering. The repertoire was sequenced with immunoSEQ multiplex PCR; TCRdb's copy has only in-frame clones and lacks some. The DNA gave D and trimming, while V, J and clone size come from that table. In the table there are about 2.2 million clones, about 94% of which are singletons. The data were obtained in a study of shared clonotypes between healthy human individuals. Study findings and constraints: Clonotypes that were shared across a handful of donors made up roughly 5% of naive CD4 clonotypes.

The chain combines TRBV19 with TRBJ2-7; 8 bases are shared with TRBD2. Specimen: naive CD8+ T cells from PBMCs. The TCR was taken from a young man in good health. Some clones in this sample may be carry-over from other donors' samples. The CDR3 is CASSIRWAGGGYEQYF. CDR3 in DNA: TGTGCCAGTAGTATACGGTGGGCGGGAGGAGGATACGAGCAGTACTTC.